This passage covers 11 T cell receptor beta chains from one sample sequenced in a study of blood T cell repertoires in COVID-19. TCRdb keeps only in-frame clones here, not all; method: immunoSEQ multiplex PCR. The table records 300,000 to 450,000 clones, 75% to 90% of them present only once. Material for sequencing was peripheral blood. These receptors came from a woman between 18 and 29 years old with acute or convalescent COVID-19.

This sequence joins TRBV5-6 and TRBJ1-5; 8 positions match TRBD1. Trimming at V came to 4 bases and at J to 1 base, leaving 4 bases not matched to a gene. Germline V lookup: CDR1 SGHDT, CDR2 YYEEEE. The CDR3 has 15 amino acids. In nucleotides, the CDR3 is TGTGCCAGCAGCCCCAGGGGGCTGAGCAATCAGCCCCAGCATTTT. Protein sequence: CASSPRGLSNQPQHF.

The chain joins TRBV27 to TRBJ1-2; D uncertain. Germline loops: CDR1 MNHEY, CDR2 SMNVEV (reference sequence). CDR3 length: 13 residues. The V end lost 5 bases, the J end lost 8 bases, and 15 bases lay between the germline ends. CDR3 sequence (DNA): TGTGCCAGCAGTCCTGGGTGGGCGTCGGGCTACACCTTC. Protein: CASSPGWASGYTF.

V gene TRBV30 combines with J gene TRBJ1-3, with TRBD1 matching over 9 bases. CDR3 length equals 15 residues. V was pared by 2 bases and J by 4 bases, with 6 bases of the junction left unmatched. In germline, CDR1 is GTSNPN, CDR2 SVGIG (reference sequence). The CDR3 nucleotides are TGTGCCTGGAGTCCCACAGGGGGCAAAGGAAACACCATATATTTT. Its protein is CAWSPTGGKGNTIYF.

The chain combines TRBV7-6 with TRBJ2-7; 11 nucleotides align to TRBD2. V was pared by 5 bases and J by 4 bases, with 7 bases of the junction left unmatched. There are 15 residues in the CDR3. Germline V gene sequence: CDR1 SGHVS, CDR2 FNYEAQ. CDR3 sequence: CASSPGTSGTYEQYF. The CDR3 DNA reads as TGTGCCAGCAGCCCGGGGACTAGCGGAACGTACGAGCAGTACTTC. Combining the CDR3 with reference TRBV7-6 and TRBJ2-7 gives the whole variable domain GAGVSQSPRYKVTKRGQDVALRCDPISGHVSLYWYRQALGQGPEFLTYFNYEAQQDKSGLPNDRFSAERPEGSISTLTIQRTEQRDSAMYRCASSPGTSGTYEQYFGPGTRLTVT.

This clone was seen more than once but under ten times. The gene calls are TRBV28 and TRBJ2-7, with 8 bases lining up with TRBD2. Germline V gives CDR1 MDHEN, CDR2 SYDVKM. The CDR3 is 14 amino acids. The V gene end was trimmed by 5 bases and the J gene end by 2 bases; junction bases not matched to a gene: 5. CDR3 sequence (DNA): TGTGCCAGCAGTAATAGCGGGACGACCTACGAGCAGTACTTC. This gives the protein CASSNSGTTYEQYF. Variable domain in full (rest from reference TRBV28 and TRBJ2-7): DVKVTQSSRYLVKRTGEKVFLECVQDMDHENMFWYRQDPGLGLRLIYFSYDVKMKEKGDIPEGYSVSREKKERFSLILESASTNQTSMYLCASSNSGTTYEQYFGPGTRLTVT.

The genes are TRBV20-1 and TRBJ2-3; a weak D match, TRBD2 (6 bases). CDR1 is DFQATT, CDR2 SNEGSKA, per germline (reference sequence). This CDR3 comprises 14 residues. V was shortened by 3 bases and J by 6 bases, with 16 bases between the two germline ends. The CDR3 sequence is CSASNRRATDTQYF. In DNA, the CDR3 is TGCAGTGCTAGTAATAGGAGGGCGACGGATACGCAGTATTTT.

The count of this clone is one. The chain employs TRBV19 and TRBJ1-2; maybe TRBD1 (6 bases). Germline V gives CDR1 LNHDA, CDR2 SQIVND (reference sequence). This CDR3 has 11 amino acids. Trimming shortened V by 10 bases and J by 6 bases, and 12 bases separated the two germline ends. The CDR3 loop reads CATPTGDGYTF. The CDR3 DNA reads TGTGCCACCCCGACAGGTGATGGCTACACCTTC.

A word on this clone: This sample includes further DNA sequences coding for the same CDR3. J is TRBJ2-7 and V is TRBV14, with D possibly matching TRBD1 (6 bases). Trimming stripped 4 bases from V and 4 bases from J, with 8 bases between. In germline, CDR1 is SGHDN, CDR2 FVKESK. CDR3 length equals 12 residues. CDR3 protein: CASSPTGYEQYF. DNA for the CDR3: TGTGCCAGCAGCCCGACAGGTTACGAGCAGTACTTC.

This clone was seen a single time. This sequence joins TRBV11-2 and TRBJ2-3; D might be TRBD1 (6 bases). The ends were cut back, 1 base at V and 0 bases at J, with 14 bases in the middle. The germline V gene encodes CDR1 SGHAT and CDR2 FQNNGV. The CDR3 covers 17 residues. The CDR3 loop reads CASSLVRGGPSTDTQYF. The CDR3 DNA follows: TGTGCCAGCAGCTTAGTTCGTGGGGGCCCCAGCACAGATACGCAGTATTTT.

The chain uses TRBV24-1 and TRBJ2-2; 9 nucleotides agree with TRBD1. The CDR3 is 15 amino acids. V lost 7 bases to trimming and J lost 4 bases; unmatched junction nucleotides: 6. Looked up from germline, CDR1 is KGHDR and CDR2 is SFDVKD. CDR3 amino acids: CATRPGTGTTGELFF. The DNA for the CDR3 is TGTGCCACCAGACCCGGGACAGGGACCACCGGGGAGCTGTTTTTT.

Worth noting for this clone: A read error may produce the germline difference seen at one junction end. This chain links TRBV29-1 with TRBJ2-1, with unresolved D. Per germline, CDR1 SQVTM and CDR2 ANQGSEA. The CDR3 sequence is 14 residues long. The CDR3 here is CSVEGSNLYNEQFF. CDR3 in DNA: TGCAGCGTCGAAGGCTCGAACCTATACAATGAGCAGTTCTTC.